This record covers a single T cell receptor (beta chain). Its antigen is not identified. Sequencing targeted expressed TCRB transcripts, as all isolated RNA had been reverse transcribed. Measured with immunoSEQ multiplex PCR; TCRdb has only the in-frame clones, and not every one. The table lists almost 350,000 clones, approximately 9.9% of them singletons. This sample is drawn from a study of beta chain features in type 1 diabetes. Study-level results: Patients with type 1 diabetes showed fewer VDJ junction insertions and more deletions. Within the patient group, naive, central memory and Treg TCRB repertoires appeared more similar to each other than within healthy donors. In all four CD4+ subsets, TCRB CDR3 length was significantly, moderately reduced in type 1 diabetes.

The CDR3 totals 14 residues. Unmatched junction bases numbered 1, after V lost 0 bases and J lost 6 bases. The germline V gene encodes CDR1 LGHNA and CDR2 YSLEER. The gene calls are TRBV4-3 and TRBJ2-2; 7 bases agree with TRBD1. The clonotype originates from a man aged 25 to 45 with type 1 diabetes. The sequencing sample was made of central memory CD4+ T cells from blood. The DNA for the CDR3 is TGCGCCAGCAGCCAAGAAACAGGGGCCGGGGAGCTGTTTTTT. Its translation: CASSQETGAGELFF.